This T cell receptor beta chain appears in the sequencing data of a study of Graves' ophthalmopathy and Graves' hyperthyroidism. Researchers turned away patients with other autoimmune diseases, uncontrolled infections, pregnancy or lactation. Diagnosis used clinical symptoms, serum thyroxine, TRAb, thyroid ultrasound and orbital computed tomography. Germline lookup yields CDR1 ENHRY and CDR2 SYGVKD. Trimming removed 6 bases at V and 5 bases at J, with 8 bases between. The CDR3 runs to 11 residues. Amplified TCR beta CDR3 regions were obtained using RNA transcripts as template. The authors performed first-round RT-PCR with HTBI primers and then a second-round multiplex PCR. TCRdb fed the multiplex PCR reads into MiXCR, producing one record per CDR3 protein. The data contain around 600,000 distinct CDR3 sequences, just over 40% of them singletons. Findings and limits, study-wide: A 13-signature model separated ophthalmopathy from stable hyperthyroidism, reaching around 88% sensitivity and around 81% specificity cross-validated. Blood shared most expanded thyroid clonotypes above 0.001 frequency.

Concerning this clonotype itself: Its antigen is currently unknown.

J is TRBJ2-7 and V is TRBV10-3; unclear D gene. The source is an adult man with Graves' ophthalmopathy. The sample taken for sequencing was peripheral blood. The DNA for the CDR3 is TGTGCCATCAGCCAAGGACACGAGCAGTACTTC. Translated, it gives CAISQGHEQYF.